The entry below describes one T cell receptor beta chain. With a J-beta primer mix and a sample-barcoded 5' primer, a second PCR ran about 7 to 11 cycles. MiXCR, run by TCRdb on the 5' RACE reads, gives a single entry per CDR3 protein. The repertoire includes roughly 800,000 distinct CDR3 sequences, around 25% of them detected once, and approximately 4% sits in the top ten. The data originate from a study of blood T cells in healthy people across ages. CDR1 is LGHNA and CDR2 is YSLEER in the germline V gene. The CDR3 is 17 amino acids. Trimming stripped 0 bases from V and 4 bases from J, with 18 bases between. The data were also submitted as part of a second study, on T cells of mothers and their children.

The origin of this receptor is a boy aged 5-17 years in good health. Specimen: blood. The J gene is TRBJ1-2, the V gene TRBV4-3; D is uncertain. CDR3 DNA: TGCGCCAGCAGCCAAGACTCAGGTCCTGACGGGATCTATGGCTACACCTTC. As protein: CASSQDSGPDGIYGYTF.